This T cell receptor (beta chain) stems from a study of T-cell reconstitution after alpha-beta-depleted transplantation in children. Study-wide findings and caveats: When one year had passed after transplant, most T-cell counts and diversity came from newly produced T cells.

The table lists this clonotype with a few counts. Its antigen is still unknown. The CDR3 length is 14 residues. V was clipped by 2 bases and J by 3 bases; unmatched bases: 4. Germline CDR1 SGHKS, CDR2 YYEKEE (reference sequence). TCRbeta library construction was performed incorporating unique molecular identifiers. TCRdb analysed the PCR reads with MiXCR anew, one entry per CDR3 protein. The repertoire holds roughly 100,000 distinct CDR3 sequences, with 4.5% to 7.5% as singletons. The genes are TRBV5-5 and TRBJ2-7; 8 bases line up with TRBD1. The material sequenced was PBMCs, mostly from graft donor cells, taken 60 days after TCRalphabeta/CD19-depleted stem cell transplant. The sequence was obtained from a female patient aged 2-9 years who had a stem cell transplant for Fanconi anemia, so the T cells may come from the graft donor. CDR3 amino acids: CASSFRDRYYEQYF. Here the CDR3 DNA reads TGTGCCAGCAGCTTCCGGGACAGGTACTACGAGCAGTACTTC.